These 14 T cell receptor beta chains share one sample of origin, sequenced in a study of blood T cell repertoires in COVID-19. Sequenced by immunoSEQ multiplex PCR; TCRdb stores in-frame clones only, minus some. The data show around 30,000 clones, 65% to 90% seen once. The sequenced sample was peripheral blood. The receptors here all came from a woman older than 75 with active or convalescent COVID-19.

The rearrangement links TRBV6-6 to TRBJ2-5; possible D gene TRBD1, 7 bases. There are 14 residues in the CDR3. Trimming removed 2 bases from V and 2 bases from J, with 9 bases in between. From germline, CDR1 is MNHNY and CDR2 SVGAGI (reference sequence). The CDR3 sequence: CASSYAGQQETQYF. In DNA form, the CDR3 reads TGTGCCAGCAGTTACGCGGGACAGCAAGAGACCCAGTACTTC.

This sequence joins TRBV7-3 and TRBJ2-3; 10 nucleotides line up with TRBD2. The CDR3 has 14 residues. V lost 4 bases to trimming and J lost 6 bases; unmatched junction nucleotides: 4. The germline gives CDR1 SGHTA, CDR2 FQGTGA. The CDR3 here is CASSSLAGGDTQYF. In DNA, the CDR3 is TGTGCCAGCAGCTCCTTAGCGGGAGGCGATACGCAGTATTTT.

V usage is TRBV18 and J usage is TRBJ2-6; TRBD1 is a possible D gene (5 bases). The ends were cut back, 5 bases at V and 4 bases at J, with 15 bases in the middle. From germline, CDR1 is KGHSH and CDR2 LQKENI. This CDR3 spans 16 amino acids. CDR3 sequence reads: CASSELRGVGANVLTF. The CDR3 DNA reads as TGTGCCAGCTCAGAACTAAGGGGTGTGGGGGCCAACGTCCTGACTTTC.

The chain is built from TRBV2 and TRBJ1-3; tentative D call: TRBD1 (6 bases). V lost 9 bases and J lost 2, with 14 bases in between. This CDR3 has 14 residues. The germline CDR1 and CDR2 sequences are SNHLY and FYNNEI. The CDR3 DNA sequence: TGTGCCAGTTCTATTAGACAGGCTGGAAACACCATATATTTT. This encodes CASSIRQAGNTIYF.

The rearrangement links TRBV6-5 to TRBJ1-2, with D possibly matching TRBD1 (6 bases). The CDR3 has 13 residues. Trimming took off 6 bases at V and 4 bases at J, with 12 bases between the two ends. Germline-derived CDR1 and CDR2 are MNHEY and SVGAGI. The DNA for the CDR3 is TGTGCCAGCAGCATAGGACAGCTCTATGGCTACACCTTC. It yields the protein CASSIGQLYGYTF.

The genes are TRBV5-1 and TRBJ2-3; the D gene is possibly TRBD1 (6 bases). This CDR3 has 14 amino acids. Trimming took 4 bases from V and 3 from J, leaving 12 bases between them. Germline values: CDR1 SGHRS, CDR2 YFSETQ. CDR3 sequence (DNA): TGCGCCAGCAGCCGAAGGACAGTGACAGATACGCAGTATTTT. It encodes CASSRRTVTDTQYF.

The CDR3 DNA is TGTGCCAGCAGCTTTATGGGACAGCCGAGTGATACGCAGTATTTT. This codes for CASSFMGQPSDTQYF. The gene calls are TRBV7-3 and TRBJ2-3; 7 nucleotides line up with TRBD1. The germline CDR1 and CDR2 sequences are SGHTA and FQGTGA. The trim removed 3 bases at V and 6 bases at J, leaving 9 bases unmatched. This CDR3 contains 15 residues.

This clone has just one count. The chain employs TRBV5-1 and TRBJ2-1, with 7 bases that match TRBD2. This CDR3 is 16 amino acids long. The V and J ends lost 1 base and 3 bases, in that order; junction bases with no gene match: 7. CDR1 and CDR2 from the germline V gene are SGHRS and YFSETQ. The CDR3 DNA is TGCGCCAGCAGCTTGTCCGCTAGCGGAGTCTACAATGAGCAGTTCTTC. Translating it yields CASSLSASGVYNEQFF.

V usage is TRBV20-1 and J usage is TRBJ2-7; 10 nucleotides agree with TRBD2. Germline trimming cut 3 bases from V and 6 bases from J; bases unmatched to any gene: 17. Germline V gene data show CDR1 as DFQATT and CDR2 as SNEGSKA (reference sequence). CDR3 length: 17 residues. CDR3 loop: CSASGFRSGRVGREQYF. In DNA form, the CDR3 reads TGCAGTGCTAGTGGGTTCAGGAGCGGGAGGGTGGGGCGCGAGCAGTACTTC.

This chain uses TRBV5-4 with TRBJ1-4, with 10 bases matching TRBD1. CDR1 is SGHNT and CDR2 is YYREEE in the germline V gene (reference sequence). Unmatched junction bases numbered 4, after V lost 2 bases and J lost 6 bases. The CDR3 spans 15 residues. CDR3: CASSFRTGGDEKLFF. The DNA of the CDR3 is TGTGCCAGCAGCTTCAGGACAGGGGGGGATGAAAAACTGTTTTTT.

The count of this clone is one. The J gene is TRBJ2-1, the V gene TRBV7-3; TRBD2 agrees at 10 bases. V dropped 5 bases and J dropped 7; count of bases not matched to a gene: 8. Germline V gives CDR1 SGHTA, CDR2 FQGTGA. The CDR3 covers 15 residues. CDR3 protein: CASSPASGGRNEQFF. The CDR3 DNA reads TGTGCCAGCAGCCCCGCTAGCGGGGGAAGGAATGAGCAGTTCTTC.

This clone was seen a handful of times. The chain couples TRBV27 to TRBJ1-2; TRBD1 matches at 7 bases. Per germline, CDR1 MNHEY and CDR2 SMNVEV (reference sequence). The CDR3 loop spans 15 amino acids. Trimming cost V 3 bases and J 4 bases; bases outside gene matches: 8. CDR3 loop: CASSLGQNNLYGYTF. The CDR3 region has the DNA TGTGCCAGCAGTTTGGGACAGAACAACCTCTATGGCTACACCTTC.

The V and J genes are TRBV6-6 and TRBJ1-2; D is possibly TRBD1 (6 bases). CDR1 is MNHNY, CDR2 SVGAGI, per germline (reference sequence). The CDR3 spans 15 residues. V lost 2 bases and J lost 8, with 18 bases in between. CDR3 in DNA: TGTGCCAGCAGTTACAGGCAGGGGCAAACGAGCGGCTACACCTTC. It yields the protein CASSYRQGQTSGYTF.

The V call is TRBV19, the J call TRBJ1-5; 7 nucleotides align to TRBD1. The germline CDR1 and CDR2 sequences are LNHDA and SQIVND (reference sequence). This CDR3 has 17 amino acids. Unmatched junction bases numbered 10, after V lost 3 bases and J lost 2 bases. CDR3: CASSILTGIFGNQPQHF. CDR3 in DNA: TGTGCCAGTAGTATCTTGACAGGGATTTTCGGCAATCAGCCCCAGCATTTT.